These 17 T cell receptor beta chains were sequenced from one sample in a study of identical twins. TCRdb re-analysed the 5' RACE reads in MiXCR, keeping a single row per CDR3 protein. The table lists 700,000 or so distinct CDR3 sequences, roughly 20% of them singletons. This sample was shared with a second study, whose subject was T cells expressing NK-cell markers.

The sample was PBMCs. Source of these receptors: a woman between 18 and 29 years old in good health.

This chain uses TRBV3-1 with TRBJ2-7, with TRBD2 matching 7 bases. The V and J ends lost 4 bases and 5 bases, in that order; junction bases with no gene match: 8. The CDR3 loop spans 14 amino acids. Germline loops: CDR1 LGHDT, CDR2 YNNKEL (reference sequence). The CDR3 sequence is CASSPLSGLNEQYF. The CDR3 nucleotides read TGTGCCAGCAGCCCTCTTAGCGGGTTGAACGAGCAGTACTTC.

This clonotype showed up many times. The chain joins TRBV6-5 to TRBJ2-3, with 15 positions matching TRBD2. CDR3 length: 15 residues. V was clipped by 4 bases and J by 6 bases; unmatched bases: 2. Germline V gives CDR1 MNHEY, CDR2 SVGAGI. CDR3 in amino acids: CASSWTSGRADTQYF. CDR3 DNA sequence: TGTGCCAGCAGTTGGACTAGCGGGAGGGCCGATACGCAGTATTTT.

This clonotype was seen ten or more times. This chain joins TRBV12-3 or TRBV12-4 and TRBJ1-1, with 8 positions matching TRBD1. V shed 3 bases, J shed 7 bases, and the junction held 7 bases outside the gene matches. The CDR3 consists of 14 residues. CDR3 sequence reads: CASSFSDRVVEAFF. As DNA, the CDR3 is TGTGCCAGCAGTTTCTCGGACAGGGTCGTTGAAGCTTTCTTT.

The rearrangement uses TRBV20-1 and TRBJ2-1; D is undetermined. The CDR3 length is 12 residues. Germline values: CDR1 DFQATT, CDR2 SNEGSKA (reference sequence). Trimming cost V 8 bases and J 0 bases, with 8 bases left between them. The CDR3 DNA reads TGCAGTATAAGGAGCTCCTACAATGAGCAGTTCTTC. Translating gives CSIRSSYNEQFF.

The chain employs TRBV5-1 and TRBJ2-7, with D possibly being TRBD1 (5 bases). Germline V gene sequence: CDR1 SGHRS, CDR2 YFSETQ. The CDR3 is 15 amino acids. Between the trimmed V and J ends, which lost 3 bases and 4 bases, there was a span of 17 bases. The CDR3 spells CASSYYSDSVYEQYF. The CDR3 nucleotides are TGCGCCAGCAGCTATTACTCCGACAGTGTGTACGAGCAGTACTTC.

CDR3 nucleotide sequence: TGCAGCGTTGATTTCGACGGTGGGAGCTATGGCTACACCTTC. Amino acid sequence: CSVDFDGGSYGYTF. The genes are TRBV29-1 and TRBJ1-2; unclear D gene. V lost 3 bases and J lost 4, with 15 bases in between. CDR3 size: 14 residues. In germline, CDR1 is SQVTM, CDR2 ANQGSEA.

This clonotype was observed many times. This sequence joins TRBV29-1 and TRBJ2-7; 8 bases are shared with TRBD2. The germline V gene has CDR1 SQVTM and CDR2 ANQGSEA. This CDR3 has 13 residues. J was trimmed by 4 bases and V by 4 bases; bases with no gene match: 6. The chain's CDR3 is CSVAAGGNYEQYF. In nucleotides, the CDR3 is TGCAGCGTTGCGGCGGGAGGTAATTACGAGCAGTACTTC.

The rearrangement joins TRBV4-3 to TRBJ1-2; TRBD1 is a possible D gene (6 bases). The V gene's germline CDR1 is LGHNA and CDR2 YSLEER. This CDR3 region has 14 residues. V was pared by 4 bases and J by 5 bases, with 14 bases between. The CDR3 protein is CASSPTRGHYGYTF. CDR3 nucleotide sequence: TGCGCCAGCAGCCCGACTCGGGGACATTATGGCTACACCTTC.

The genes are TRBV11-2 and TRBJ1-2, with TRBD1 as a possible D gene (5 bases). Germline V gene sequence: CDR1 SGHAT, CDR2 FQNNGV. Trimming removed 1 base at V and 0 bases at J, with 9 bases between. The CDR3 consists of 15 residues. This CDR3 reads CASSLGRTTNYGYTF. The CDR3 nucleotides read TGTGCCAGCAGCTTAGGACGGACAACTAACTATGGCTACACCTTC.

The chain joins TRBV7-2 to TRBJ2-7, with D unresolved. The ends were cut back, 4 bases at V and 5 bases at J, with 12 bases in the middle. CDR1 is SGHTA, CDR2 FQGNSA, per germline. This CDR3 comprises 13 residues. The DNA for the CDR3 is TGTGCCAGCAGCTCTTTCCCGGCGAACGAGCAGTACTTC. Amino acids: CASSSFPANEQYF. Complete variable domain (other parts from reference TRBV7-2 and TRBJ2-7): GAGVSQSPSNKVTEKGKDVELRCDPISGHTALYWYRQSLGQGLEFLIYFQGNSAPDKSGLPSDRFSAERTGGSVSTLTIQRTQQEDSAVYLCASSSFPANEQYFGPGTRLTVT.

The CDR3 DNA sequence: TGCGCCAGCAGACAGGGGGGCGAGCAGTACTTC. Translating gives CASRQGGEQYF. The J gene is TRBJ2-7, the V gene TRBV5-1; 8 bases map to TRBD1. The germline CDR1 and CDR2 sequences are SGHRS and YFSETQ. Trimming at V came to 5 bases and at J to 6 bases, leaving 1 base not matched to a gene. The CDR3 sequence is 11 residues long. The entire variable domain, with the rest obtained from reference TRBV5-1 and TRBJ2-7, is as follows: KAGVTQTPRYLIKTRGQQVTLSCSPISGHRSVSWYQQTPGQGLQFLFEYFSETQRNKGNFPGRFSGRQFSNSRSEMNVSTLELGDSALYLCASRQGGEQYFGPGTRLTVT.

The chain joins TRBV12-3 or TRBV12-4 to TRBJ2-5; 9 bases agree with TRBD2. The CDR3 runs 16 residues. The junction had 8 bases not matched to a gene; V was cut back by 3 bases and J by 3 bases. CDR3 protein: CASSLRGGDVKETQYF. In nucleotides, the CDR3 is TGTGCCAGCAGTTTGCGGGGGGGCGACGTGAAAGAGACCCAGTACTTC.

CDR3 amino acids: CSATRGSIGGSNQPQHF. Here the CDR3 DNA reads TGCAGTGCTACGCGGGGGAGTATTGGGGGTAGCAATCAGCCCCAGCATTTT. This chain connects TRBV20-1 to TRBJ1-5; possible D gene TRBD1, 5 bases. Per the germline V gene, CDR1 is DFQATT and CDR2 is SNEGSKA (reference sequence). The CDR3 has 17 amino acids. Deletions cut 4 bases from V and 0 bases from J, with 19 bases between.

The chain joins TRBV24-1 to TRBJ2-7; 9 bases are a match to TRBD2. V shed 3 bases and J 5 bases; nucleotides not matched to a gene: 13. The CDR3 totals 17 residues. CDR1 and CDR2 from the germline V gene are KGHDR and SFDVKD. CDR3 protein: CATSDRPPAGGIHEQYF. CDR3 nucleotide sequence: TGTGCCACCAGTGATCGCCCTCCAGCGGGGGGAATCCACGAGCAGTACTTC.

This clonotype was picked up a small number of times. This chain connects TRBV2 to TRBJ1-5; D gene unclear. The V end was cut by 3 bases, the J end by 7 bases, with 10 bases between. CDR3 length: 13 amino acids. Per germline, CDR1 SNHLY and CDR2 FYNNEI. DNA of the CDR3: TGTGCCAGCAGTGAGGGAGAAGGACAGCCCCAGCATTTT. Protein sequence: CASSEGEGQPQHF.

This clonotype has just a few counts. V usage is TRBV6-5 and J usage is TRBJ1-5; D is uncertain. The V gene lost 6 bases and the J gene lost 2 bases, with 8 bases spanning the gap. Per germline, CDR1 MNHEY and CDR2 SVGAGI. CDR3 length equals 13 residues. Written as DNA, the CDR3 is TGTGCCAGCAGGTATGATGGCAATCAGCCCCAGCATTTT. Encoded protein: CASRYDGNQPQHF.

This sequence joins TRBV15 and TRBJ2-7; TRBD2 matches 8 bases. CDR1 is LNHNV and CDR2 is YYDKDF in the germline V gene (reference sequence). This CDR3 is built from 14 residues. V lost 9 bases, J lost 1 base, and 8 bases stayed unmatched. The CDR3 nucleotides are TGTGCCACTCGTCCTCCGGGAGGGTCCTACGAGCAGTACTTC. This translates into CATRPPGGSYEQYF.